These T cell receptor beta chains were read from a single sample in a study of blood T cell repertoires in COVID-19. Clones were sequenced by immunoSEQ multiplex PCR, and TCRdb holds only the in-frame ones, with some missing. The sample consists of 300,000 to 450,000 clones, more than 75% of them appearing once. Sequenced input: PBMCs or T cells enriched from blood (not recorded which). The receptors shown here come from a woman in her late teens or twenties who had recovered from COVID-19. Each CDR3 is given with its conserved first and last residue. The D gene is left open where the match is weak. Only part of the rows carry a size: once, few, many, or a class if the clone is expanded.

d_call	clone_size	v_call	j_call	cdr3_nt	cdr3_aa
-	-	TRBV5-5	TRBJ2-7	TGTGCCAGCAGCCCGGGGATCGGCTCCTACGAGCAGTACTTC	CASSPGIGSYEQYF
-	once	TRBV12-3/TRBV12-4	TRBJ1-1	TGTGCCAGCAGTCTATATAACACTGAAGCTTTCTTT	CASSLYNTEAFF
-	-	TRBV2	TRBJ1-5	TGTGCCAGCACTTCCTTGGGTGTTGGCAGGGTAGCTCAGCCCCAGCATTTT	CASTSLGVGRVAQPQHF
TRBD1	-	TRBV10-1	TRBJ1-1	TGCGCCAGGACAGGGGCGGGTGAAGCTTTCTTT	CARTGAGEAFF
-	few	TRBV18	TRBJ1-3	TGTGCCAGCTCACCACCGGGGGCGTACGTAGGAAACACCATATATTTT	CASSPPGAYVGNTIYF
TRBD2	-	TRBV30	TRBJ2-1	TGTGCCTGGAAGTTGGCGGGGGGGCCCTATGAGCAGTTCTTC	CAWKLAGGPYEQFF
-	-	TRBV10-2	TRBJ1-2	TGCGCCAGCAGTGAGTCAGGGCAGGGGTTTTCTAATGGCTACACCTTC	CASSESGQGFSNGYTF
TRBD1	-	TRBV29-1	TRBJ1-5	TGCAGCGTGACTGACAGGGGCAATCAGCCCCAGCATTTT	CSVTDRGNQPQHF
-	-	TRBV7-9	TRBJ1-4	TGTGCCAGCAGCTTAGAGGCCGGCCCTAGGGGTGAAAAACTGTTTTTT	CASSLEAGPRGEKLFF
-	-	TRBV4-3	TRBJ1-2	TGCGCCAGCAGCCAAGATCGGCTCAGACTCGCTGGCTACACCTTC	CASSQDRLRLAGYTF
TRBD2	-	TRBV28	TRBJ2-3	TGTGCCAGCAGTTTGGGGGGGGTGAGCACAGATACGCAGTATTTT	CASSLGGVSTDTQYF
TRBD2	-	TRBV5-1	TRBJ2-2	TGCGCCAGCAGCGGCAGCGGGGACGGTTGGGCCGGGGAGCTGTTTTTT	CASSGSGDGWAGELFF
TRBD1	-	TRBV5-1	TRBJ1-2	TGCGCCAGCAACCTGGGGGACAGCTCTAACTATGGCTACACCTTC	CASNLGDSSNYGYTF
-	-	TRBV7-6	TRBJ1-6	TGTGCCAGCAGCTTTGGGCAGCTCTATAATTCACCCCTCCACTTT	CASSFGQLYNSPLHF
-	-	TRBV7-2	TRBJ1-3	TGTGCCAGCAGCTTAAAGGCCGGGGGGGACACCATATATTTT	CASSLKAGGDTIYF
-	-	TRBV14	TRBJ1-6	TGTGCCAGCAGCCAAGCGGGGGACTATAATTCACCCCTCCACTTT	CASSQAGDYNSPLHF